Here is one TCR beta chain with its context. This specimen comes from a study of blood T cell repertoires in COVID-19. On the study more broadly: COVID-19 samples, acute and convalescent, were from the United States, Italy and Spain. PBMCs, B-cell-depleted T cells, or T cells provided the cDNA or gDNA that made up the material.

As originally analysed: Nucleated cell number was recorded as an estimate derived from reference gene primer amplification. Data came from immunoSEQ multiplex PCR; TCRdb stores just in-frame clones and leaves some out. The V and J calls and clone size were taken over from that table, and D and trimming were inferred from the DNA. This sample yields about 120,000 clones, of which about 89% are seen a single time; just under 30% belongs to the top ten. Germline values: CDR1 LGHDT, CDR2 YNNKEL (reference sequence). The CDR3 length is 16 residues. With V trimmed by 1 base and J by 1 base, 2 bases remained unmatched.

This TCR was sampled from a woman between 65 and 79 years old with acute or convalescent COVID-19. Sequences were obtained from peripheral blood. The V call is TRBV3-1 (or the pseudogene TRBV3-2), the J call TRBJ2-2; TRBD1 agrees at 8 bases. The CDR3 spells CASSQGTGRNTGELFF. CDR3 nucleotide sequence: TGTGCCAGCAGCCAAGGGACAGGGCGGAACACCGGGGAGCTGTTTTTT.